This T cell receptor beta chain was sequenced in a study of OX40 agonist ivuxolimab in advanced cancers. At baseline, cycle 4 day 1, and cycle 7 day 1, blood was sampled. Trimming took 5 bases from V and 0 from J, leaving 11 bases between them. The germline V gene has CDR1 SGHRS and CDR2 YFSETQ. The CDR3 consists of 15 residues. Clones were read by immunoSEQ multiplex PCR, and TCRdb kept only the in-frame ones, dropping some. The sample yields roughly 77,000 clones, approximately 80% seen once. This specimen consisted of CD4+ or CD8+ T cells sorted from blood, obtained in a trial of the OX40 agonist ivuxolimab. The J gene is TRBJ2-2, the V gene TRBV5-1, with D unresolved. This clonotype was sampled from an adult with an advanced solid tumor such as melanoma, head and neck, liver or kidney cancer. The CDR3 spells CASSSDIANTGELFF. The CDR3 bases are TGCGCCAGCAGTTCAGATATCGCGAACACCGGGGAGCTGTTTTTT.